The 3 T cell receptor beta chains presented below share a single source sample, sequenced in a study of CD4 and CD8 cells across lung adenocarcinoma regions. MiXCR was run by TCRdb on the PCR reads, yielding one entry per CDR3 protein. This sample has tens of thousands of distinct CDR3 sequences, with approximately 50% found just once. The sample was CD8+ T cells from the center of a lung tumor. Receptor source: a female donor with lung adenocarcinoma. The CD4 and CD8 labels of this study may be unreliable.

In this sample, this clonotype turned up a few times. The chain uses TRBV6-1 and TRBJ2-2, with TRBD2 as a possible D gene (5 bases). Germline-derived CDR1 and CDR2 are MNHNS and SASEGT. V was shortened by 3 bases and J by 5 bases, with 13 bases between the two germline ends. This CDR3 spans 15 amino acids. The CDR3 nucleotides are TGTGCCAGCAGTGAGGGCGCGGGTTGGACCGGGGAGCTGTTTTTT. Amino acid sequence: CASSEGAGWTGELFF.

Comments on this clonotype: A read error may produce the germline difference seen at one junction end. J is TRBJ2-3 and V is TRBV10-3; TRBD2 is a possible D gene (7 bases). The CDR3 is made up of 15 amino acids. Germline values: CDR1 ENHRY, CDR2 SYGVKD. CDR3 bases: TGTGGCGGGGGTGTCGGGGGCCGTGACAAAGAGACGCAGTACTTT. It encodes CGGGVGGRDKETQYF.

The chain links TRBV6-1 to TRBJ2-3; TRBD2 matches at 8 bases. The CDR3 is 15 amino acids. The V gene's germline CDR1 is MNHNS and CDR2 SASEGT. J lost 9 bases, V lost 4 bases, and 12 bases had no gene match. The CDR3 bases are TGTGCCAGCAGTGCATTGCGGGGGGCCACAAACACGCAGTATTTT. Amino acids: CASSALRGATNTQYF.